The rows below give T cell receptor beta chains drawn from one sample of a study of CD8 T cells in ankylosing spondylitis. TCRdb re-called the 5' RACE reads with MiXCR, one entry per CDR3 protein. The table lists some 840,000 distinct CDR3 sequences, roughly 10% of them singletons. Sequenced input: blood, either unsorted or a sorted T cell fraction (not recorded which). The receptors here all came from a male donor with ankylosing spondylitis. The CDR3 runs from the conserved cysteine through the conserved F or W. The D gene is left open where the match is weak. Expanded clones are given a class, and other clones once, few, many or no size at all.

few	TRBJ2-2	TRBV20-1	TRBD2	TGCAGTGCTTTGACTAGCGGGGGTCCCGGGGAGCTGTTTTTT	CSALTSGGPGELFF
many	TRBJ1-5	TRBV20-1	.	TGCAGTGCGGGGAATCAGCCCCAGCATTTT	CSAGNQPQHF
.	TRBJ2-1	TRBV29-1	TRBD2	TGCAGCGTGGACCCTCTTGGAGCGGGGGGGCTCGCTACCTACAATGAGCAGTTCTTC	CSVDPLGAGGLATYNEQFF
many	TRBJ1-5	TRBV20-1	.	TGCAGTGCCAGGGAAGGGGGAAATCAGCCCCAGCATTTT	CSAREGGNQPQHF
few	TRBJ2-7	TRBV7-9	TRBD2	TGTGCCAGCAGCACGTTAGCGGGGGTCTACGAGCAGTACTTC	CASSTLAGVYEQYF
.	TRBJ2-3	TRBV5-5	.	TGTGCCAGCAGCAATACCTATAGCACAGATACGCAGTATTTT	CASSNTYSTDTQYF
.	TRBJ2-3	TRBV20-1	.	TGCAGTGCTAGAGAAAGGGGACGGGGCACAGATACGCAGTATTTT	CSARERGRGTDTQYF
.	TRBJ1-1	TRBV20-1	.	TGCAGTGCTAGACGGACGGAGGGATTAAAGACTGAAGCTTTCTTT	CSARRTEGLKTEAFF
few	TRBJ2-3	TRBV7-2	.	TGTGCCAGCAGCTTAGACCAGGGCACAGATACGCAGTATTTT	CASSLDQGTDTQYF
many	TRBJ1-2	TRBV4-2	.	TGTGCCAGCAGCCAAGACAGCTATGGCTACACCTTC	CASSQDSYGYTF
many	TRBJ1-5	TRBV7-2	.	TGTGCCAGCAGTAAAGACAGAGATCAGCCCCAGCATTTT	CASSKDRDQPQHF
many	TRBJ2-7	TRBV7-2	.	TGTGCCAGCAGCAAAGAGGGGGGTCCCTACGAGCAGTACTTC	CASSKEGGPYEQYF
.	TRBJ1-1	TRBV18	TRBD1	TGTGCCAGCTCACTCGGGACAGTGATGAACACTGAAGCTTTCTTT	CASSLGTVMNTEAFF
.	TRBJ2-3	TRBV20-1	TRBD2	TGCAGTGCTAGGTATGGACGGGAGGGCCAAGATACGCAGTATTTT	CSARYGREGQDTQYF
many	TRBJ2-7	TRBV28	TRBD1	TGTGCCAGCAGTTTGGCGACAGGGGGCTCCTACGAGCAGTACTTC	CASSLATGGSYEQYF
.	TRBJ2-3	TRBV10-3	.	TGTGCCATCAGTGGGGACAGCACAGATACGCAGTATTTT	CAISGDSTDTQYF
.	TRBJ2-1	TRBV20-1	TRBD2	TGCAGTGAAACGTGGCTAGCGGCGGAGCAGTTCTTC	CSETWLAAEQFF
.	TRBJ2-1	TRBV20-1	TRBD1	TGCAGTGCTAGCCTCGGACAGGGGGCAAGTAGGTTC	CSASLGQGASRF
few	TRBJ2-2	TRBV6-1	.	TGTGCCAGCAGTCCCTGGGGGAAGGGCACCGGGGAGCTGTTTTTT	CASSPWGKGTGELFF
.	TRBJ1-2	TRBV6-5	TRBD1	TGTGCCAGCAGTTCCACCCAGGGGGCAGGAGGCTACACCTTC	CASSSTQGAGGYTF
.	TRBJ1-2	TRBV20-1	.	TGCAGTGCCGTGGGGCATAACTATGGCTACACCTTC	CSAVGHNYGYTF
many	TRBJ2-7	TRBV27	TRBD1	TGTGCCAGCAGTTTACGGGACAGGCCAGATGAGACCTACGAGCAGTACTTC	CASSLRDRPDETYEQYF
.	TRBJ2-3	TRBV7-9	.	TGTGCCAGCATCCGATCAGGGGGGCCAGATACGCAGTATTTT	CASIRSGGPDTQYF
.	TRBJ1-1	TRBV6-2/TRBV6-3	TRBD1	TGTGCCACCTCGCTGCAGGGGGCGAACACTGAAGCTTTCTTT	CATSLQGANTEAFF
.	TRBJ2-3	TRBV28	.	TGTGCCAGCAGTTTTCAAAACTACGGACGGCAAACTAGCACAGATACGCAGTATTTT	CASSFQNYGRQTSTDTQYF
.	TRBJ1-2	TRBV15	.	TGTGCCACCAGCAGAGATGGGGGGGCGCTGAATGGCTACACCTTC	CATSRDGGALNGYTF
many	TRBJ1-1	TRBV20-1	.	TGCAGTGCTAGAGAAGGGTGGACTGAAGCTTTCTTT	CSAREGWTEAFF
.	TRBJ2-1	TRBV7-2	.	TGTGCCAGCAGCTTCGGGCCGACGTCCGATGAGCAGTTCTTC	CASSFGPTSDEQFF
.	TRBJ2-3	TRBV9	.	TGTGCCAGCAGTGATACCCCCAGCACAGATACGCAGTATTTT	CASSDTPSTDTQYF
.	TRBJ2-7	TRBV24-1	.	TGTGCCACCAGGGACCGCAACTCCTACGAGCAGTACTTC	CATRDRNSYEQYF
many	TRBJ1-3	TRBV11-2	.	TGTGCCAGCAGCTTAATCAGGGGTCGGTCCGGAAACACCATATATTTT	CASSLIRGRSGNTIYF
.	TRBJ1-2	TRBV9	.	TGTGCCAGCAGCGCCACAGGGCATAACTATGGCTACACCTTC	CASSATGHNYGYTF
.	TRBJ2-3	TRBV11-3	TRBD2	TGTGCCAGCAGCTTAGATCCTACGGGAGGTCCCACAGATACGCAGTATTTT	CASSLDPTGGPTDTQYF
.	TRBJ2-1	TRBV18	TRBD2	TGTGCCAGCTCACCCCCCGTGGGGAGCGGGGGGTATGAGCAGTTCTTC	CASSPPVGSGGYEQFF
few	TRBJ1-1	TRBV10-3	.	TGTGCCATCAGTGAGAAGGGAGTGAACACTGAAGCTTTCTTT	CAISEKGVNTEAFF
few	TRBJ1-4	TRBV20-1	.	TGCAGTGCTGTCCGAGTTGGCACCACTTGGGGAAAACTGTTTTTT	CSAVRVGTTWGKLFF
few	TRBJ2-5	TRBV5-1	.	TGCGCCAGCAGCTTGGTGGTAACCCAAGAGACCCAGTACTTC	CASSLVVTQETQYF
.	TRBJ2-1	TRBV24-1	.	TGTGCCACCAGTGGAGGAAACGTGAGGTGGTACAATGAGCAGTTCTTC	CATSGGNVRWYNEQFF
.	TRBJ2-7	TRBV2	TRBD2	TGTGCCAGCAGTGAGTCTAGCGGGAGAAGGGTACGAACGGGATACTTC	CASSESSGRRVRTGYF